This passage covers 6 T cell receptor beta chains from one sample sequenced in a study of blood T cell repertoires in COVID-19. Some clones are missing from TCRdb's copy, which holds only in-frame ones; the method was immunoSEQ multiplex PCR. Here the sample spans some 110,000 clones, about 84% being singletons. Sequencing was carried out using peripheral blood. The receptors were sampled from a human donor in a cohort sampled during active COVID-19.

This clone appeared once. V usage is TRBV9 and J usage is TRBJ1-2, with D possibly TRBD1 on 5 matching bases. The CDR3 is 17 amino acids. Trimming cost V 1 base and J 5 bases, with 21 bases left between them. Germline CDR1 reads SGDLS; CDR2 reads YYNGEE. CDR3 in amino acids: CASSVTRQMTVGYGYTF. The CDR3 DNA reads as TGTGCCAGCAGCGTAACACGACAGATGACAGTCGGGTATGGCTACACCTTC.

This sequence joins TRBV5-1 and TRBJ2-5; D is possibly TRBD2 (5 bases). The CDR3 covers 13 residues. Deletions cut 0 bases from V and 3 bases from J, with 6 bases between. Germline V gene lookup returns CDR1 SGHRS and CDR2 YFSETQ. CDR3 in DNA: TGCGCCAGCAGCTTGGGGCGGGAAGAGACCCAGTACTTC. It specifies CASSLGREETQYF.

The genes are TRBV5-1 and TRBJ2-5; D remains unclear. V was cut by 4 bases and J by 5 bases, with 12 bases left in between. From germline, CDR1 is SGHRS and CDR2 YFSETQ. This CDR3 is 13 amino acids long. In nucleotides, the CDR3 is TGCGCCAGCAGCCAGCTCAGCGCGGAGACCCAGTACTTC. It is translated as CASSQLSAETQYF.

The chain couples TRBV28 to TRBJ2-3; 9 positions agree with TRBD2. The CDR3 has 13 amino acids. V was pared by 8 bases and J by 2 bases, with 2 bases of the junction left unmatched. The germline CDR1 and CDR2 sequences are MDHEN and SYDVKM. The CDR3 DNA sequence: TGTGCCAGCGGGGGACTAGCCACAGATACGCAGTATTTT. It codes for CASGGLATDTQYF.

This chain uses TRBV19 with TRBJ2-7, with 10 positions matching TRBD2. With 1 base clipped from V and 0 bases from J, the junction kept 9 bases outside the gene matches. CDR3 size: 18 residues. CDR1 LNHDA and CDR2 SQIVND come from the germline V gene (reference sequence). DNA of the CDR3: TGTGCCAGTAGTATAGGGAGCGGGAGGGGATTTAGCTCCTACGAGCAGTACTTC. This sequence encodes CASSIGSGRGFSSYEQYF.

The V gene is TRBV27, the J gene TRBJ2-7; D might be TRBD2 (5 bases). CDR3 size: 13 residues. V lost 0 bases to trimming and J lost 2 bases, with 5 bases between them. CDR1 is MNHEY, CDR2 SMNVEV, per germline (reference sequence). The CDR3 DNA sequence: TGTGCCAGCAGTTTATCCGGGGCCTACGAGCAGTACTTC. It is translated as CASSLSGAYEQYF.